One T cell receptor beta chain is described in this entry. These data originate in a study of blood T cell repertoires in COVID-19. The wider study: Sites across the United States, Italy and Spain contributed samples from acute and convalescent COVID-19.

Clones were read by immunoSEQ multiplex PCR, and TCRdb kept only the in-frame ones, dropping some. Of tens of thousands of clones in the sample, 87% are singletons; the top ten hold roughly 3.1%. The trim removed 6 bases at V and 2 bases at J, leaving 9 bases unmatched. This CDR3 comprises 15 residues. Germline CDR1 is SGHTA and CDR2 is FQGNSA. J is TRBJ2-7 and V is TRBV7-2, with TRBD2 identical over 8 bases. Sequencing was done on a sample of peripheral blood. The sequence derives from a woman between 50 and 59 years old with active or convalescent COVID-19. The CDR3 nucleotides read TGTGCCAGCAGAACCCATAGCGGGACCACCTACGAGCAGTACTTC. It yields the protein CASRTHSGTTYEQYF.